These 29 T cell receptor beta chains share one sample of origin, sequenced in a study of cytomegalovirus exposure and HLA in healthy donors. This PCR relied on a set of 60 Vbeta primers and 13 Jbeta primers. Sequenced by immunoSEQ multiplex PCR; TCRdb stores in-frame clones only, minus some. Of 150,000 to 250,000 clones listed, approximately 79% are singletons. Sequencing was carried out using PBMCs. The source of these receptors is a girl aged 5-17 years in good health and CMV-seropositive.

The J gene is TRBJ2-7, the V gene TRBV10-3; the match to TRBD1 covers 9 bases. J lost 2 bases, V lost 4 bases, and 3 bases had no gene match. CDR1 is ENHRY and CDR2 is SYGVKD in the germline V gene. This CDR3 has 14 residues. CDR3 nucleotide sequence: TGTGCCATCAGTGGGGGGACAGGGACCTACGAGCAGTACTTC. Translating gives CAISGGTGTYEQYF.

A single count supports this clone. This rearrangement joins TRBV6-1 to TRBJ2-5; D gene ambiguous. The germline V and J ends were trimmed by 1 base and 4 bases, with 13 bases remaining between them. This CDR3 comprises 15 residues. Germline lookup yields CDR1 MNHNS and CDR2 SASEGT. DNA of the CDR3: TGTGCCAGCAGTGAAGGGGCCCGATTTGTAGAGACCCAGTACTTC. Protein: CASSEGARFVETQYF.

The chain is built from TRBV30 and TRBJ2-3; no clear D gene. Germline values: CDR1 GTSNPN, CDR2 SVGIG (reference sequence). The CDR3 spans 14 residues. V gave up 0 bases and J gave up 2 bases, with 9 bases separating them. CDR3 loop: CAWSVGLNTDTQYF. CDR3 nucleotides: TGTGCCTGGAGTGTTGGGCTGAACACAGATACGCAGTATTTT.

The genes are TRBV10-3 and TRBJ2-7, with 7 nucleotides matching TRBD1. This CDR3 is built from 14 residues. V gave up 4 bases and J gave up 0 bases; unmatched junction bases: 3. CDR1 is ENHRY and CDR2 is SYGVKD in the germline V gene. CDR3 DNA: TGTGCCATCAGTGGGGGGACAGCCTCCTACGAGCAGTACTTC. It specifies CAISGGTASYEQYF.

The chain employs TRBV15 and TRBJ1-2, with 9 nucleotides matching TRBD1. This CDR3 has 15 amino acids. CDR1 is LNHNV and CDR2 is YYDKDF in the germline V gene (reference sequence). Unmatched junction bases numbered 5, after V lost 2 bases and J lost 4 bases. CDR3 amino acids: CATSRPGQGGYGYTF. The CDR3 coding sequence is TGTGCCACCAGCAGACCGGGACAGGGAGGCTATGGCTACACCTTC.

The CDR3: CASSYGSLEYNEQFF. The CDR3 DNA sequence: TGTGCCAGCAGTTACGGGAGCTTAGAATACAATGAGCAGTTCTTC. V usage is TRBV6-6 and J usage is TRBJ2-1, with D perhaps matching TRBD2 (5 bases). This CDR3 spans 15 amino acids. The V and J ends lost 2 bases and 4 bases respectively, with 12 bases between them. The germline gives CDR1 MNHNY, CDR2 SVGAGI (reference sequence).

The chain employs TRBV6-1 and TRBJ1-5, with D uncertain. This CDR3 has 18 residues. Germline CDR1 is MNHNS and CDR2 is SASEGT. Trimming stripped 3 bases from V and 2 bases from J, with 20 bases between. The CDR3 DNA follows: TGTGCCAGCAGTGATAGCCGGGTGGGGAGGGTTGGCAATCAGCCCCAGCATTTT. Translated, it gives CASSDSRVGRVGNQPQHF.

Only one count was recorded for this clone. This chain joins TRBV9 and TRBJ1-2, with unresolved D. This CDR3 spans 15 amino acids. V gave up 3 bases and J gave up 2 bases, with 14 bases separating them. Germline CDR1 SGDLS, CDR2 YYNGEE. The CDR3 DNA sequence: TGTGCCAGCAGCGGGAGGGTCATCGGAAACTATGGCTACACCTTC. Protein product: CASSGRVIGNYGYTF.

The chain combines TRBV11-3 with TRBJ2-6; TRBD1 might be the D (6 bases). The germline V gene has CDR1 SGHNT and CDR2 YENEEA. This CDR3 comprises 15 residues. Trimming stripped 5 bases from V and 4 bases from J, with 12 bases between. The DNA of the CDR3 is TGTGCCAGCAGCGCACAGGGTCTGGGGGCCAACGTCCTGACTTTC. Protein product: CASSAQGLGANVLTF.

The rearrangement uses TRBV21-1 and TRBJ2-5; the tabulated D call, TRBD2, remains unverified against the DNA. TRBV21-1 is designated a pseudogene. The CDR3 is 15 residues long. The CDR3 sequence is CSGGVASGPQETQYF. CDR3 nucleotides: TGTAGCGGGGGGGTGGCTAGCGGGCCCCAAGAGACCCAGTACTTC.

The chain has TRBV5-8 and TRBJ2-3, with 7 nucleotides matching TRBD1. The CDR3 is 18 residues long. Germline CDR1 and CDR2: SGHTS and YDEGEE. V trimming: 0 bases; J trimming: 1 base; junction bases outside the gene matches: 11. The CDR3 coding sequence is TGTGCCAGCAGCTTGGGGGGACAGTCTCTAGGGGGCACAGATACGCAGTATTTT. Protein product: CASSLGGQSLGGTDTQYF.

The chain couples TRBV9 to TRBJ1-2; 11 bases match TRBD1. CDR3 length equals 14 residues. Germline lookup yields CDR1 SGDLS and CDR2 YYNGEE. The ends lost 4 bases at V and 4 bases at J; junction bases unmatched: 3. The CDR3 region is CASSPGTGGYGYTF. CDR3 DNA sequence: TGTGCCAGCAGCCCGGGGACAGGGGGCTATGGCTACACCTTC.

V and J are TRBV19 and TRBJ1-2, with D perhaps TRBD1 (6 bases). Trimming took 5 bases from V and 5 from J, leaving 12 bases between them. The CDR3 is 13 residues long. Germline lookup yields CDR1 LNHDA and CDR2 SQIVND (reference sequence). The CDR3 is CASSLDRGYGYTF. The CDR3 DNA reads TGTGCCAGTAGTTTGGACAGAGGGTATGGCTACACCTTC.

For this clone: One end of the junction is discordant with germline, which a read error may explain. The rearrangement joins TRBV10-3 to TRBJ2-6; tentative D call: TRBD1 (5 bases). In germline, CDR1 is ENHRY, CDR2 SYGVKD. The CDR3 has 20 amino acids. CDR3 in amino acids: CAISEWYKGDLTLGANVLTF. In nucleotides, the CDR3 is TGTGCCATCAGCGAGTGGTACAAAGGGGATCTGACTCTTGGGGCCAACGTCCTGACTTTC.

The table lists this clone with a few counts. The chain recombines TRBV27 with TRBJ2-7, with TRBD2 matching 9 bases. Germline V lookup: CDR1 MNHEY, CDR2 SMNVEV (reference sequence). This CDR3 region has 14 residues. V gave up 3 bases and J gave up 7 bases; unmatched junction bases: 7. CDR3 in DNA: TGTGCCAGCAGTTTGCGCGGGGGGGCCAGGGAGCAGTACTTC. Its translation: CASSLRGGAREQYF.

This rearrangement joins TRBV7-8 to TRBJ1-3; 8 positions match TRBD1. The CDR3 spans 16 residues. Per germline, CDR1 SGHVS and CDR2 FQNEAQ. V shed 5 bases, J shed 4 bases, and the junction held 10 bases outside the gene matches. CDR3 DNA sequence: TGTGCCAGCAGCATCTCGACAGGGGCGTCCGGAAACACCATATATTTT. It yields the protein CASSISTGASGNTIYF.

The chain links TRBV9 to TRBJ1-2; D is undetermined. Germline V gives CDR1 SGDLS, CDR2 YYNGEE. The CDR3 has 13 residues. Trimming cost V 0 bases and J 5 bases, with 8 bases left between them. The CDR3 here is CASSVDTEYGYTF. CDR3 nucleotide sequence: TGTGCCAGCAGCGTAGATACAGAGTATGGCTACACCTTC.

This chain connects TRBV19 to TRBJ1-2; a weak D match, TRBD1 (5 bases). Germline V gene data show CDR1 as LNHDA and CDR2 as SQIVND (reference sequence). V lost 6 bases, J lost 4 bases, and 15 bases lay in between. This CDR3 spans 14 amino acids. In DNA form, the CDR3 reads TGTGCCAGTAGGGCGGAGGGGAAGGCCTATGGCTACACCTTC. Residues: CASRAEGKAYGYTF.

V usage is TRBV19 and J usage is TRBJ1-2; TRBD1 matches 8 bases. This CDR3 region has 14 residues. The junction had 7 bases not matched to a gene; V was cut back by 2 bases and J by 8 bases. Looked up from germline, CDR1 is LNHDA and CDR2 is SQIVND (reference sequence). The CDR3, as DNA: TGTGCCAGTAGTATACAGGGGGCGGAAGGAGGCTACACCTTC. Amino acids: CASSIQGAEGGYTF.

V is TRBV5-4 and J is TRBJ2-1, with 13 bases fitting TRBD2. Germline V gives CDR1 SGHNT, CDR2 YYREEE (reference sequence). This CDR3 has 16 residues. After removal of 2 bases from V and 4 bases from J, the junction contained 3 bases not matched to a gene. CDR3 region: CASSFGLAGVYNEQFF. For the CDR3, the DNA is TGTGCCAGCAGCTTTGGACTAGCGGGGGTTTACAATGAGCAGTTCTTC.

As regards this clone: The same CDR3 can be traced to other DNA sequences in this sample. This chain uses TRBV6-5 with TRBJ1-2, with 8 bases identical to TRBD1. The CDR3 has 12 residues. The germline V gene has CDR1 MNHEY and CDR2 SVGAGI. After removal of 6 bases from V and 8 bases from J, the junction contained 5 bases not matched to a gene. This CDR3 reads CASSRQGSGYTF. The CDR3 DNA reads TGTGCCAGCAGCAGACAGGGGAGCGGCTACACCTTC.

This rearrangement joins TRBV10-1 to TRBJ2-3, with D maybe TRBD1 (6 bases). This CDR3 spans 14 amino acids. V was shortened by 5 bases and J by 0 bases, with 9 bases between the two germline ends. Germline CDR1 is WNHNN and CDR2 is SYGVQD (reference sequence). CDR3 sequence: CASSRRGSTDTQYF. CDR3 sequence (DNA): TGCGCCAGCAGTCGCAGGGGAAGCACAGATACGCAGTATTTT.

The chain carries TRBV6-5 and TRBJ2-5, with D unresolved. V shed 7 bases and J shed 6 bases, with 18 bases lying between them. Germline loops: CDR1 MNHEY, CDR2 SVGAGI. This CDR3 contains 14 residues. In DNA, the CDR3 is TGTGCCAGCAACGATATCTGGGCATCCAAGACCCAGTACTTC. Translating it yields CASNDIWASKTQYF.

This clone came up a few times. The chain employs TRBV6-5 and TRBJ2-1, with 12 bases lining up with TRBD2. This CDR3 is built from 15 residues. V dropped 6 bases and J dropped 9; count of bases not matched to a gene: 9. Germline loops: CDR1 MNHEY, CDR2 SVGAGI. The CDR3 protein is CASRGLAGGPSEQFF. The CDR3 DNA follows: TGTGCCAGCAGGGGGCTAGCGGGGGGGCCTAGTGAGCAGTTCTTC.

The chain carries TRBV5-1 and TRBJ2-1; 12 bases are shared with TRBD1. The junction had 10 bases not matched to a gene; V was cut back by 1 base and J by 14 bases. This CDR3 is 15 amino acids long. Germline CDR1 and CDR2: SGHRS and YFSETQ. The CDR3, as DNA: TGCGCCAGCAGCTTGTGGGGGACAGGGGGCATTGGGAAGTTCTTC. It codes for CASSLWGTGGIGKFF.

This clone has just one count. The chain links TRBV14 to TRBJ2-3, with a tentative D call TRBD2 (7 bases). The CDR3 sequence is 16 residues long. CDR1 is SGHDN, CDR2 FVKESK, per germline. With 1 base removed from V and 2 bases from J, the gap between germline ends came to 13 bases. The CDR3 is CASSQVAGAVTDTQYF. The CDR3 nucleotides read TGTGCCAGCAGCCAAGTGGCGGGGGCGGTCACAGATACGCAGTATTTT.

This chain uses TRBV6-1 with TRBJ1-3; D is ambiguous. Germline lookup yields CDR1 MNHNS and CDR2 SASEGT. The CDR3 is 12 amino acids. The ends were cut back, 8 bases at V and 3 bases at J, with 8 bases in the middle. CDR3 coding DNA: TGTGCCAGCGCGGGGAATGGAAACACCATATATTTT. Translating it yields CASAGNGNTIYF.

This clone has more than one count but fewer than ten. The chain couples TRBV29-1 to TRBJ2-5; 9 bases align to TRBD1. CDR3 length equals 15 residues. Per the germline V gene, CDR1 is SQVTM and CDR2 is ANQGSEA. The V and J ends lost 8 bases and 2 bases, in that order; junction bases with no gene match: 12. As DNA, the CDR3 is TGCAGCACCGGTGGATCGACAGGGGGACAAGAGACCCAGTACTTC. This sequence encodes CSTGGSTGGQETQYF.

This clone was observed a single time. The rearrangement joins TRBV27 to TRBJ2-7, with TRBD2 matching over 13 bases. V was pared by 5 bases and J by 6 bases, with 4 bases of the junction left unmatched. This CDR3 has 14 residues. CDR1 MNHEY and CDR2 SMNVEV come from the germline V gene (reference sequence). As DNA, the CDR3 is TGTGCCAGCAGTATCGGGACTAGCGGGACCGAGCAGTACTTC. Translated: CASSIGTSGTEQYF.